This TCR beta chain was captured in a study of human T cells and chemical hapten exposure. Study-wide context: Patients, chiefly female, had alopecia areata, totalis or universalis. Study-wide points: Expanded TCRs produced significantly more large CDR3 similarity clusters than controls did.

Each CDR3 protein is one row after TCRdb ran MiXCR on the RACE reads. The table lists 45,000 to 70,000 distinct CDR3 sequences, about 9.6% of them singletons. About this clonotype itself: Its antigen is undetermined.

Time point meaning: patch test 1, 2 weeks after DPC sensitization. Treatment described: therapeutic diphenylcyclopropenone sensitization with weekly scalp DPC. The V gene's germline CDR1 is SGHTA and CDR2 FQGNSA. CDR3 length equals 17 residues. V was clipped by 5 bases and J by 7 bases; unmatched bases: 15. The chain recombines TRBV7-2 with TRBJ2-2, with 8 bases lining up with TRBD1. The specimen comprised whole blood, sampled in connection with sensitization to the hapten diphenylcyclopropenone (DPC). This sequence was found in a woman in her thirties or forties with alopecia areata. Some clones in this sample may be carry-over from other donors' samples. The CDR3 here is CASSPPGGRGRNGELFF. The DNA of the CDR3 is TGTGCCAGCAGCCCCCCAGGGGGCAGGGGTCGTAACGGGGAGCTGTTTTTT. The variable domain in full, completed from reference TRBV7-2 and TRBJ2-2, reads GAGVSQSPSNKVTEKGKDVELRCDPISGHTALYWYRQSLGQGLEFLIYFQGNSAPDKSGLPSDRFSAERTGGSVSTLTIQRTQQEDSAVYLCASSPPGGRGRNGELFFGEGSRLTVL.